These 17 T cell receptor beta chains share one sample of origin, sequenced in a study of Graves' ophthalmopathy and Graves' hyperthyroidism. The TCR beta CDR3 regions underwent amplification from RNA transcripts. An opening RT-PCR round employed HTBI primers and preceded a second-round multiplex PCR. TCRdb fed the multiplex PCR reads into MiXCR, producing one record per CDR3 protein. The data contain hundreds of thousands of distinct CDR3 sequences, 35% to 50% of them singletons. The sequencing input was peripheral blood. The receptors were sampled from an adult man with Graves' ophthalmopathy.

To note about this clonotype: A junction boundary mismatches the germline segment, possibly from a read error. The chain has TRBV2 and TRBJ2-6, with D perhaps matching TRBD1 or TRBD2 (5 bases each). This CDR3 comprises 16 residues. Germline assignment: CDR1 SNHLY and CDR2 FYNNEI. CDR3 sequence: CASSLDRDTGANVPTF. CDR3 in DNA: TGTGCCAGCAGCCTAGACCGGGATACTGGGGCCAACGTCCCGACTTTC.

This clonotype was recorded many times. The chain joins TRBV11-2 to TRBJ2-6, with unresolved D. Trimming cost V 6 bases and J 0 bases, with 6 bases left between them. CDR3 size: 14 residues. Germline loops: CDR1 SGHAT, CDR2 FQNNGV. Written as DNA, the CDR3 is TGTGCCAGCAGGTTTGGCTCTGGGGCCAACGTCCTGACTTTC. This encodes CASRFGSGANVLTF.

The rearrangement uses TRBV7-6 and TRBJ2-5; 7 bases fit TRBD2. This CDR3 spans 13 amino acids. Trimming at V came to 1 base and at J to 9 bases, leaving 5 bases not matched to a gene. The germline V gene encodes CDR1 SGHVS and CDR2 FNYEAQ. CDR3 DNA sequence: TGTGCCAGCAGCTTAGGGGGGGGGGTCGCCCAGTACTTC. Translated, it gives CASSLGGGVAQYF.

The V and J genes are TRBV11-3 and TRBJ1-1, with no clear D. V was trimmed by 5 bases and J by 2 bases, leaving 15 bases between them. The CDR3 has 15 amino acids. From germline, CDR1 is SGHNT and CDR2 YENEEA. The CDR3 loop is CASSQDGPFNTEAFF. The DNA of the CDR3 is TGTGCCAGCAGCCAAGATGGGCCCTTCAACACTGAAGCTTTCTTT.

This clonotype was seen just once. The CDR3 sequence is CANSLLPENTEAFF. In DNA, the CDR3 is TGTGCCAATAGCTTACTGCCGGAGAACACTGAAGCTTTCTTT. This chain joins TRBV7-8 and TRBJ1-1; unclear D gene. This CDR3 is 14 amino acids long. Trimming shortened V by 10 bases and J by 1 base, and 16 bases separated the two germline ends. The germline gives CDR1 SGHVS, CDR2 FQNEAQ.

This clonotype was found a few times. The chain employs TRBV20-1 and TRBJ2-7; 8 nucleotides match TRBD2. The ends lost 0 bases at V and 4 bases at J; junction bases unmatched: 5. Looked up from germline, CDR1 is DFQATT and CDR2 is SNEGSKA (reference sequence). CDR3 length equals 14 residues. In DNA form, the CDR3 reads TGCAGTGCTAGAGATTTCGGGGGGGTTTACGAGCAGTACTTC. Its translation is CSARDFGGVYEQYF.

This chain connects TRBV20-1 to TRBJ2-7; 8 bases are a match to TRBD1. Germline V gene data show CDR1 as DFQATT and CDR2 as SNEGSKA (reference sequence). The CDR3 is 14 residues long. The trim removed 6 bases at V and 5 bases at J, leaving 12 bases unmatched. The CDR3 region is CSALLQGALDEQYF. The CDR3 DNA sequence: TGCAGTGCGCTTCTCCAGGGGGCGCTGGACGAGCAGTACTTC.

The genes are TRBV7-9 and TRBJ1-4, with D unclear. This CDR3 has 12 amino acids. V was shortened by 10 bases and J by 5 bases, with 11 bases between the two germline ends. Germline-derived CDR1 and CDR2 are SEHNR and FQNEAQ (reference sequence). The CDR3 is CAIPVDNEKLFF. The CDR3, as DNA: TGTGCCATCCCGGTGGACAATGAAAAACTGTTTTTT.

This clonotype was picked up many times. The chain couples TRBV29-1 to TRBJ2-7, with TRBD1 matching over 7 bases. J was trimmed by 3 bases and V by 6 bases; bases with no gene match: 5. Germline lookup yields CDR1 SQVTM and CDR2 ANQGSEA. This CDR3 comprises 12 residues. This chain's CDR3 is CSVRTGDYEQYF. In DNA form, the CDR3 reads TGCAGCGTCCGGACAGGAGACTACGAGCAGTACTTC.

There are a few counts of this clonotype. The V gene is TRBV11-2, the J gene TRBJ1-5, with D possibly matching TRBD1 (6 bases). CDR1 SGHAT and CDR2 FQNNGV come from the germline V gene. Trimming removed 4 bases at V and 0 bases at J, with 10 bases between. CDR3 length: 15 residues. The CDR3: CASSSTGLSNQPQHF. CDR3 nucleotides: TGTGCCAGCAGCTCGACAGGTCTTAGCAATCAGCCCCAGCATTTT.

Points on this clonotype: This could be a read error, since a much larger clone is one nucleotide away. This chain connects TRBV12-3 or TRBV12-4 to TRBJ1-5, with 7 bases aligning to TRBD1. The CDR3 covers 16 residues. CDR3 DNA sequence: TGTGCCAGCAGTCGAGACAGGGATTTCGGCAATCAGCCCCGGCATTTT. Translating gives CASSRDRDFGNQPRHF.

Many counts were recorded for this clonotype. DNA of the CDR3: TGTGCCAGCAGCTTAGTGAGGAACCCCTACGAGCAGTACTTC. Translating gives CASSLVRNPYEQYF. This chain connects TRBV7-9 to TRBJ2-7; unclear D gene. The length of the CDR3 is 14 residues. Germline-derived CDR1 and CDR2 are SEHNR and FQNEAQ (reference sequence). V shed 1 base and J shed 2 bases, with 9 bases lying between them. The full variable domain, with the rest looked up from reference TRBV7-9 and TRBJ2-7, is DTGVSQNPRHKITKRGQNVTFRCDPISEHNRLYWYRQTLGQGPEFLTYFQNEAQLEKSRLLSDRFSAERPKGSFSTLEIQRTEQGDSAMYLCASSLVRNPYEQYFGPGTRLTVT.

The chain has TRBV7-2 and TRBJ1-1; D perhaps matches TRBD1 (6 bases). CDR3 length equals 15 residues. V lost 2 bases to trimming and J lost 4 bases, with 14 bases between them. Germline-derived CDR1 and CDR2 are SGHTA and FQGNSA. CDR3 sequence (DNA): TGTGCCAGCAGCTTAACAGGGATAAGGAGCACTGAAGCTTTCTTT. Translated, it gives CASSLTGIRSTEAFF.

This chain uses TRBV10-2 with TRBJ2-7, with a weak D call TRBD1 (7 bases). The germline gives CDR1 WSHSY, CDR2 SAAADI. This CDR3 is 14 amino acids long. Trimming left V 6 bases short and J 5 bases short, with 17 bases between. The CDR3 reads CASSPGQWGDEQYF. The CDR3 DNA reads TGCGCCAGCAGCCCGGGACAGTGGGGGGACGAGCAGTACTTC.

The table lists this clonotype with a few counts. J is TRBJ2-5 and V is TRBV6-5, with 11 bases that match TRBD2. In germline, CDR1 is MNHEY, CDR2 SVGAGI. This CDR3 spans 17 amino acids. Trimming removed 5 bases from V and 6 bases from J; junction bases left unmatched: 14. The DNA for the CDR3 is TGTGCCAGCAGTCCCAACGTACTTAGCGGGAGGGCCAAGACCCAGTACTTC. Residues: CASSPNVLSGRAKTQYF.

Comment on this clonotype: Mismatch with germline at one junction end may stem from a read error. This chain connects TRBV5-1 to TRBJ1-4; D not resolved. The germline V gene encodes CDR1 SGHRS and CDR2 YFSETQ. The CDR3 totals 9 residues. Here the CDR3 reads CASRARLVF. The CDR3 DNA sequence: TGCGCCAGCAGGGCCAGACTAGTTTTT.

This clonotype was seen just once. The chain links TRBV10-3 to TRBJ2-3; 9 nucleotides align to TRBD1. This CDR3 is built from 15 residues. The V segment lost 10 bases and the J segment 2 bases; nucleotides outside the gene matches: 10. CDR1 ENHRY and CDR2 SYGVKD come from the germline V gene. CDR3: CASREGQGHTDTQYF. The CDR3 nucleotides are TGTGCCAGCAGAGAGGGACAGGGCCACACAGATACGCAGTATTTT.